A single sample is the source of the 23 T cell receptor beta chains below, sequenced in a study of monozygotic twins with inflammatory bowel disease. TCRdb reprocessed the 5' RACE reads and keeps a single row for each CDR3 protein, giving no DNA. In total, the table holds fewer than 200,000 distinct CDR3 sequences. Specimen: blood. The receptors shown here come from a human donor with ulcerative colitis or Crohn's disease, or a healthy co-twin of an affected twin (not recorded which).

The chain is built from TRBV25-1 and TRBJ2-5; TCRdb reports TRBD2, a call that lacks DNA to check it against. Germline CDR1 reads MGHDK; CDR2 reads SYGVNS. This CDR3 spans 15 amino acids. The CDR3: CASSESFAGVETQYF.

The CDR3 reads CASSISGQPNSYEQYF. The chain uses TRBV19 and TRBJ2-7; TCRdb indicates TRBD1, and absent DNA this call remains unverified. CDR3 length: 16 amino acids. The germline V gene encodes CDR1 LNHDA and CDR2 SQIVND (reference sequence).

This chain joins TRBV5-1 and TRBJ2-3; the TCRdb call, TRBD1, lacks DNA for checking. The V gene's germline CDR1 is SGHRS and CDR2 YFSETQ. The CDR3 sequence is 15 residues long. CDR3 sequence reads: CASSLGQVHTDTQYF.

The CDR3 sequence: CASLHGTDQETQYF. This sequence joins TRBV23-1 and TRBJ2-5; TCRdb names TRBD1, which stays unverified in the absence of DNA. TRBV23-1 is classed as an ORF, of uncertain function. The CDR3 runs to 14 residues.

The V and J genes are TRBV5-1 and TRBJ2-1; as DNA is missing, the TRBD2 call by TCRdb cannot be tested. The CDR3 is 15 residues long. Germline CDR1 reads SGHRS; CDR2 reads YFSETQ. The CDR3 loop is CASSLAAGHYNEQFF.

The chain has TRBV9 and TRBJ2-2; TCRdb's assignment of TRBD2 cannot be checked, as there is no DNA. Per the germline V gene, CDR1 is SGDLS and CDR2 is YYNGEE. This CDR3 is built from 17 residues. The CDR3 loop reads CASSQTQGGGNTGELFF.

This chain joins TRBV11-2 and TRBJ2-1; no DNA is available, so the TRBD2 call from TCRdb remains unchecked. The germline V gene encodes CDR1 SGHAT and CDR2 FQNNGV. This CDR3 has 16 residues. Here the CDR3 reads CASSLGRVALNNEQFF.

The rearrangement uses TRBV9 and TRBJ1-1; there is no DNA to check the TCRdb D call of TRBD1. Germline CDR1 and CDR2: SGDLS and YYNGEE. This CDR3 is built from 17 residues. CDR3 region: CASSVGGSGEMNTEAFF.

The V gene is TRBV20-1, the J gene TRBJ2-3; as DNA is missing, the TRBD1 call by TCRdb cannot be tested. Germline CDR1 is DFQATT and CDR2 is SNEGSKA (reference sequence). The CDR3 is made up of 13 amino acids. CDR3: CSANRDRQPTQYF.

V gene TRBV20-1 combines with J gene TRBJ2-5; as DNA is missing, the TRBD2 call by TCRdb cannot be tested. This CDR3 has 15 residues. The germline CDR1 and CDR2 sequences are DFQATT and SNEGSKA (reference sequence). The CDR3 here is CSANALAGVAETQYF.

The chain uses TRBV12-3 or TRBV12-4 and TRBJ1-1; TCRdb lists TRBD1, though no DNA is available to test this call. The CDR3 is 17 amino acids. The CDR3 is CASSPPRLRGFDTEAFF.

J is TRBJ2-7 and V is TRBV11-3. Germline values: CDR1 SGHNT, CDR2 YENEEA. CDR3 length: 14 residues. The CDR3 is CASSLGQASYEQYF.

The genes are TRBV24-1 and TRBJ2-1; TCRdb picks TRBD2, but there is no DNA to check that call. The length of the CDR3 is 14 residues. Germline V gives CDR1 KGHDR, CDR2 SFDVKD. The CDR3 loop is CATSEIGEGNEQFF.

The chain joins TRBV2 to TRBJ2-5. There are 15 residues in the CDR3. Germline V gives CDR1 SNHLY, CDR2 FYNNEI. This CDR3 reads CASSVILSYQETQYF.

This chain links TRBV12-5 with TRBJ2-1; TCRdb's D call of TRBD2 is untestable without DNA. CDR1 is LGHNT and CDR2 is FRNRAP in the germline V gene. This CDR3 has 16 residues. CDR3 protein: CASGLGGALSYNEQFF.

J is TRBJ2-3 and V is TRBV6-2 or TRBV6-3; without DNA, the TCRdb call of TRBD1 cannot be checked. Per the germline V gene, CDR1 is MNHEY and CDR2 is SVGEGT. The CDR3 sequence is 12 residues long. CDR3 in amino acids: CASSYSSGTQYF.

The rearrangement uses TRBV19 and TRBJ2-4; the TRBD1 assignment by TCRdb is unverifiable without DNA. Germline V gives CDR1 LNHDA, CDR2 SQIVND (reference sequence). This CDR3 is built from 15 residues. CDR3 residues: CASSTPTGAKNIQYF.

CDR3 region: CASSLGRGVRQETQYF. The chain employs TRBV11-2 and TRBJ2-5; the D gene TCRdb calls, TRBD1, cannot be checked with no DNA. Per the germline V gene, CDR1 is SGHAT and CDR2 is FQNNGV. This CDR3 has 16 residues. The complete variable domain, with remaining parts taken from reference TRBV11-2 and TRBJ2-5, reads EAGVAQSPRYKIIEKRQSVAFWCNPISGHATLYWYQQILGQGPKLLIQFQNNGVVDDSQLPKDRFSAERLKGVDSTLKIQPAKLEDSAVYLCASSLGRGVRQETQYFGPGTRLLVL.

The V gene is TRBV29-1, the J gene TRBJ2-1; there is no DNA to check the TCRdb D call of TRBD2. Germline loops: CDR1 SQVTM, CDR2 ANQGSEA. There are 17 residues in the CDR3. The CDR3 region is CSVAGTSGIFSYNEQFF.

The gene calls are TRBV5-1 and TRBJ2-3; absent DNA, TCRdb's TRBD1 call cannot be checked. The CDR3 has 17 residues. Germline values: CDR1 SGHRS, CDR2 YFSETQ. CDR3 amino acids: CASSSYRGGGEGDTQYF.

The chain recombines TRBV7-2 with TRBJ2-3; the D call of TRBD2 rests on TCRdb alone, since no DNA is present to check it. The CDR3 is made up of 15 amino acids. Germline V gives CDR1 SGHTA, CDR2 FQGNSA. The CDR3 spells CASRGTSGTTDTQYF.

This chain joins TRBV7-2 and TRBJ2-3; TCRdb's D gene call, TRBD2, goes unchecked for lack of DNA. The CDR3 has 16 residues. The germline CDR1 and CDR2 sequences are SGHTA and FQGNSA. CDR3 sequence: CASSLGGRARTDTQYF.

The chain employs TRBV5-1 and TRBJ2-1; TCRdb names TRBD1, which stays unverified in the absence of DNA. The CDR3 runs 16 residues. Germline loops: CDR1 SGHRS, CDR2 YFSETQ. The CDR3 loop reads CASSLWGENPNNEQFF. The full variable domain, with the rest looked up from reference TRBV5-1 and TRBJ2-1, is KAGVTQTPRYLIKTRGQQVTLSCSPISGHRSVSWYQQTPGQGLQFLFEYFSETQRNKGNFPGRFSGRQFSNSRSEMNVSTLELGDSALYLCASSLWGENPNNEQFFGPGTRLTVL.